This is a list of T cell receptor beta chains from one sample in a study of T-cell reconstitution after alpha-beta-depleted transplantation in children. TCRdb passed the PCR reads through MiXCR, listing each CDR3 protein once. This table has about 130,000 distinct CDR3 sequences, 8% to 10% appearing once. Sequenced here: PBMCs, mostly from graft donor cells, sampled 180 days after TCRalphabeta/CD19-depleted stem cell transplant. These receptor sequences come from a girl under two years old who had a stem cell transplant for combined immunodeficiency, so the T cells may come from the graft donor. Each CDR3 is given with its conserved first and last residue. The D gene is left open where the match is weak. Some rows have no size entry. The others give once, few or many, or a class for an expanded clone.

d_call,v_call,clone_size,j_call,cdr3_nt,cdr3_aa
.,TRBV5-1,many,TRBJ2-1,TGCGCCAGCAGCTTGCGCACACGACAGCCTCACAATGAGCAGTTCTTC,CASSLRTRQPHNEQFF
.,TRBV5-1,.,TRBJ1-1,TGCGCCAGCAGCTTGACAGACCACACTGAAGCTTTCTTT,CASSLTDHTEAFF
TRBD1,TRBV14,few,TRBJ2-1,TGTGCCAGCAGTACACAGGGGGCAACGTACAATGAGCAGTTCTTC,CASSTQGATYNEQFF
TRBD1,TRBV20-1,.,TRBJ2-7,TGCAGTGTCAGACAGGGGGCCTACGAGCAGTACTTC,CSVRQGAYEQYF
.,TRBV12-3/TRBV12-4,.,TRBJ2-5,TGTGCCAGCAGTTTTCAGGGGGGTCCAGAGACCCAGTACTTC,CASSFQGGPETQYF
TRBD2,TRBV20-1,many,TRBJ2-7,TGCAGTGCTGGATATCCTAGCGGGAGGACGCCCTACGAGCAGTACTTC,CSAGYPSGRTPYEQYF
.,TRBV7-9,.,TRBJ2-1,TGTGCCAGCACCCTTGCCAGGGACTACAATGAGCAGTTCTTC,CASTLARDYNEQFF
TRBD1,TRBV5-1,few,TRBJ2-2,TGCGCCAGCAGCCCGGACAGGGTGTTAACCGGGGAGCTGTTTTTT,CASSPDRVLTGELFF
TRBD2,TRBV20-1,.,TRBJ2-7,TGCAGTGCTACTAGCGGGGGCTCCTACGAGCAGTACTTC,CSATSGGSYEQYF
TRBD2,TRBV10-2,few,TRBJ2-3,TGCGCCAGCAGTTCGGAAGCGGGAGGCGCAGATACGCAGTATTTT,CASSSEAGGADTQYF
.,TRBV12-3/TRBV12-4,.,TRBJ2-1,TGTGCCAGCAGTTTAGGGTTCAGGGTCAGCGAGCAGTTCTTC,CASSLGFRVSEQFF
.,TRBV6-2/TRBV6-3,few,TRBJ2-7,TGTGCCAGCAGTTACGATCTGGGAGGGGGAACCTACGAGCAGTACTTC,CASSYDLGGGTYEQYF
TRBD1,TRBV7-2,.,TRBJ1-4,TGTGCCAGCAGCTCTCACCCACAGGGGGCTCGGGAAAAACTGTTTTTT,CASSSHPQGAREKLFF
.,TRBV9,many,TRBJ1-1,TGTGCCAGCAGCGTAGAAGCAGGTGATACTAAAGCTTTCTTT,CASSVEAGDTKAFF
.,TRBV29-1,many,TRBJ1-1,TGCAGCGTTGCCGGAACAATGAACACTGAAGCTTTCTTT,CSVAGTMNTEAFF
TRBD1,TRBV7-3,.,TRBJ2-3,TGTGCCAGCAGCTCCGACAGGGGTTCCACAGATACGCAGTATTTT,CASSSDRGSTDTQYF
.,TRBV10-3,.,TRBJ2-3,TGTGCCATCAGTGAAGGGGGAGATACGCAGTATTTT,CAISEGGDTQYF
.,TRBV7-3,many,TRBJ2-2,TGTGCCAGCAGCTTAGGACTCGGCACCGGGGAGCTGTTTTTT,CASSLGLGTGELFF
TRBD1,TRBV11-2,few,TRBJ2-2,TGTGCCAGCAGCCCCCGAGGGGGCGGGTCTCCGCGGACCGGGGAGCTGTTTTTT,CASSPRGGGSPRTGELFF
.,TRBV12-3/TRBV12-4,few,TRBJ1-4,TGTGCCAGCAGTTCCCGGCTGGGGGCGCTGGCCGGACGAACCCCCGAAAAACTGTTTTTT,CASSSRLGALAGRTPEKLFF
.,TRBV20-1,.,TRBJ2-7,TGCAGTGCTAGAGTCGCTAGTATCAGCTCCTACGAGCAGTACTTC,CSARVASISSYEQYF
.,TRBV7-2,few,TRBJ1-1,TGTGCCAGCAGCTTAGGGGTCTGGGGCACTGAAGCTTTCTTT,CASSLGVWGTEAFF
.,TRBV7-2,.,TRBJ2-7,TGTGCCAGCAGCTTGAGGGCATGGACCTACGAGCAGTACTTC,CASSLRAWTYEQYF
.,TRBV29-1,.,TRBJ1-1,TGCAGCGTTGATCGCCGTTTGAACACTGAAGCTTTCTTT,CSVDRRLNTEAFF
.,TRBV6-1,.,TRBJ2-6,TGTGCCAGCCGGGGGCCGGATGGGGCCAACGTCCTGACTTTC,CASRGPDGANVLTF
.,TRBV12-3/TRBV12-4,few,TRBJ2-7,TGTGCCAGCAGTTTAGGAGGGCTGGGTGCGCAACAGTACTTC,CASSLGGLGAQQYF
.,TRBV5-1,.,TRBJ2-2,TGCGCCAGCAACCCTTTACCGGGACAGAACACCGGGGAGCTGTTTTTT,CASNPLPGQNTGELFF
TRBD1,TRBV28,many,TRBJ2-3,TGTGCCAGCAGTTTATTGGGGACAGGAGCGGATACGCAGTATTTT,CASSLLGTGADTQYF
.,TRBV5-1,few,TRBJ1-1,TGCGCCAGCAGCGCTTTGACGGGCGCCACTGAAGCTTTCTTT,CASSALTGATEAFF
.,TRBV12-3/TRBV12-4,many,TRBJ2-7,TGTGCCAGCAGTTTGGACATCTCCTACGAGCAGTACTTC,CASSLDISYEQYF
.,TRBV27,few,TRBJ1-5,TGTGCCAGCAGTTTATCGGCGGGGACTGCCCAGCATTTT,CASSLSAGTAQHF
.,TRBV7-2,few,TRBJ2-3,TGTGCCAGCAGCATTAGCCCAGATACGCAGTATTTT,CASSISPDTQYF
.,TRBV20-1,few,TRBJ1-1,TGCAGTGCTAGGTCCGGGACTAACCTGAACACTGAAGCTTTCTTT,CSARSGTNLNTEAFF
TRBD2,TRBV7-3,.,TRBJ2-7,TGTGCCAGCAAAGTGGGAGGGGACTACGAGCAGTACTTC,CASKVGGDYEQYF
.,TRBV10-3,many,TRBJ2-5,TGTGCCATCAGTACGGGGTACCAAGAGACCCAGTACTTC,CAISTGYQETQYF
.,TRBV10-2,few,TRBJ2-7,TGCGCCAGCAGTGAGTACAGGTCTGGCGAGCAGTACTTC,CASSEYRSGEQYF
.,TRBV12-3/TRBV12-4,many,TRBJ2-2,TGTGCCAGCAGCCCTAGGGCCGGGACCGGGGAGCTGTTTTTT,CASSPRAGTGELFF
.,TRBV12-3/TRBV12-4,.,TRBJ2-3,TGTGCCAGCAGCTTTAGCCGGAGAGAAGATACGCAGTATTTT,CASSFSRREDTQYF
.,TRBV12-5,.,TRBJ2-7,TGTGCTAGTGGTCCCACGGGACATCTCTACGAGCAGTACTTC,CASGPTGHLYEQYF
.,TRBV12-3/TRBV12-4,few,TRBJ2-1,TGTGCCAGCAGGATGGACTTTTACAATGAGCAGTTCTTC,CASRMDFYNEQFF
TRBD1,TRBV7-9,few,TRBJ2-4,TGTGCCAGCAGCTTAATCCAGGCAGGGGGCAAAAACATTCAGTACTTC,CASSLIQAGGKNIQYF
.,TRBV25-1,few,TRBJ2-2,TGTGCCAGCAGTGGGGGAGGCGTCGGCACCGGGGAGCTGTTTTTT,CASSGGGVGTGELFF
.,TRBV4-3,many,TRBJ1-4,TGCGCCAGCAGCCAAGACAGGGAATCTGAAAAACTGTTTTTT,CASSQDRESEKLFF
.,TRBV3-1,many,TRBJ1-5,TGTGCCAGCAGCCAAGGTTACCGTAGCAATCAGCCCCAGCATTTT,CASSQGYRSNQPQHF
TRBD2,TRBV10-3,.,TRBJ2-7,TGTGCCACCCAGCCGACTAGCGGTACCTACGAGCAGTACTTC,CATQPTSGTYEQYF
TRBD2,TRBV12-3/TRBV12-4,many,TRBJ2-3,TGTGCCAGCAGCCCTCTAGCGGGAGGATTCACAGATACGCAGTATTTT,CASSPLAGGFTDTQYF
.,TRBV5-5,.,TRBJ1-1,TGTGCCACCCACGGCCGGGCAGGGGAGCACACTGAAGCTTTCTTT,CATHGRAGEHTEAFF
.,TRBV28,few,TRBJ2-2,TGTGCCAGCAGAGGACAGCACCGGGAGCTGTTTTTT,CASRGQHRELFF
.,TRBV5-1,.,TRBJ2-7,TGCGCCAGCAGCTTGGGGCCCCCGGGACGGGTATACGAGCAGTACTTC,CASSLGPPGRVYEQYF